Below, 16 T cell receptor beta chains from the same sample are listed, as sequenced in a study of T cell changes during pregnancy in multiple sclerosis. Profiled with immunoSEQ multiplex PCR; TCRdb holds only in-frame clones, not every one. Here the sample spans around 130,000 clones, roughly 92% being singletons. This specimen was peripheral blood, taken before pregnancy. These receptors were collected from a female donor with multiple sclerosis, enrolled in a pregnancy study.

The chain couples TRBV5-1 to TRBJ2-2; 12 bases map to TRBD2. Germline trimming cut 1 base from V and 5 bases from J; bases unmatched to any gene: 6. The CDR3 loop spans 17 amino acids. The germline V gene encodes CDR1 SGHRS and CDR2 YFSETQ. The CDR3 DNA reads TGCGCCAGCAGCTTGTCCCTAGCGGGAGGGAAAACCGGGGAGCTGTTTTTT. This gives the protein CASSLSLAGGKTGELFF.

The rearrangement uses TRBV5-1 and TRBJ2-3, with 12 positions matching TRBD2. The trim removed 1 base at V and 0 bases at J, leaving 0 bases unmatched. The CDR3 sequence is 16 residues long. Germline V gene data show CDR1 as SGHRS and CDR2 as YFSETQ. In DNA form, the CDR3 reads TGCGCCAGCAGCTTGACTAGCGGGGGGAGCACAGATACGCAGTATTTT. Translating it yields CASSLTSGGSTDTQYF.

This clone showed up just once. This chain links TRBV15 with TRBJ2-7, with TRBD1 matching over 9 bases. Germline V lookup: CDR1 LNHNV, CDR2 YYDKDF (reference sequence). The CDR3 covers 14 residues. Germline trimming cut 3 bases from V and 11 bases from J; bases unmatched to any gene: 11. CDR3 in amino acids: CATSRGGQGVSEYF. DNA of the CDR3: TGTGCCACCAGCAGGGGGGGACAGGGTGTTTCGGAGTACTTC.

The chain combines TRBV6-1 with TRBJ1-1; 7 bases are shared with TRBD1. CDR3 length: 14 amino acids. Trimming removed 6 bases from V and 4 bases from J; junction bases left unmatched: 8. Germline-derived CDR1 and CDR2 are MNHNS and SASEGT. The CDR3 here is CASRQGPGGTEAFF. The CDR3 coding sequence is TGTGCCAGCAGACAGGGGCCCGGGGGCACTGAAGCTTTCTTT.

The chain employs TRBV18 and TRBJ2-2, with 7 positions matching TRBD2. V shed 5 bases, J shed 4 bases, and the junction held 7 bases outside the gene matches. The CDR3 loop spans 15 amino acids. Germline V gene sequence: CDR1 KGHSH, CDR2 LQKENI. The CDR3 loop is CASSSRTSGTGELFF. CDR3 in DNA: TGTGCCAGCTCATCGCGGACTAGTGGCACCGGGGAGCTGTTTTTT. The whole variable domain, remainder taken from reference TRBV18 and TRBJ2-2, is NAGVMQNPRHLVRRRGQEARLRCSPMKGHSHVYWYRQLPEEGLKFMVYLQKENIIDESGMPKERFSAEFPKEGPSILRIQQVVRGDSAAYFCASSSRTSGTGELFFGEGSRLTVL.

V gene TRBV11-2 combines with J gene TRBJ1-1, with 8 bases lining up with TRBD1. The CDR3 runs to 14 residues. Germline CDR1 is SGHAT and CDR2 is FQNNGV. With 5 bases clipped from V and 5 bases from J, the junction kept 7 bases outside the gene matches. CDR3 in amino acids: CASSRTGLDTEAFF. The DNA for the CDR3 is TGTGCCAGCAGCCGGACAGGGTTAGATACTGAAGCTTTCTTT.

In DNA form, the CDR3 reads TGTGCCAGCAAGGCTGGGGGGGTACAGGGCTACACCTTC. Its translation is CASKAGGVQGYTF. The chain carries TRBV2 and TRBJ1-2; possibly TRBD1 for D (5 bases). The CDR3 length is 13 residues. Germline values: CDR1 SNHLY, CDR2 FYNNEI. V was shortened by 7 bases and J by 8 bases, with 17 bases between the two germline ends.

The rearrangement joins TRBV7-8 to TRBJ2-7; TRBD2 agrees at 9 bases. CDR1 is SGHVS, CDR2 FQNEAQ, per germline. V gave up 1 base and J gave up 4 bases; unmatched junction bases: 8. The CDR3 spans 16 residues. CDR3 amino acids: CASSLGISGSGYEQYF. CDR3 bases: TGTGCCAGCAGCTTAGGGATTAGCGGGAGTGGGTACGAGCAGTACTTC.

The chain is built from TRBV7-8 and TRBJ1-1; 8 bases agree with TRBD1. V lost 7 bases, J lost 4 bases, and 17 bases stayed unmatched. Germline CDR1 reads SGHVS; CDR2 reads FQNEAQ. This CDR3 comprises 17 residues. The CDR3: CASTSLRGRGRVTEAFF. The DNA for the CDR3 is TGTGCCAGCACCAGCTTAAGGGGCAGGGGGCGCGTCACTGAAGCTTTCTTT.

The V gene is TRBV6-1, the J gene TRBJ1-5; D is ambiguous. Looked up from germline, CDR1 is MNHNS and CDR2 is SASEGT. The CDR3 loop spans 15 amino acids. Trimming stripped 4 bases from V and 2 bases from J, with 12 bases between. In DNA, the CDR3 is TGTGCCAGCAGTGTGCCGAACGTAGGCAATCAGCCCCAGCATTTT. Translation: CASSVPNVGNQPQHF.

The genes are TRBV4-2 and TRBJ1-5; D call uncertain. The CDR3 loop spans 14 amino acids. Germline assignment: CDR1 LGHNA and CDR2 YNFKEQ. The germline V and J ends were trimmed by 4 bases and 7 bases, with 14 bases remaining between them. The CDR3 DNA reads as TGTGCCAGCAGCCCCTCGAGGGTAGGGCAGCCCCAGCATTTT. Its protein is CASSPSRVGQPQHF.

Worth noting for this clone: Within the sample, other DNA sequences also encode this same CDR3. V is TRBV19 and J is TRBJ1-1; D unresolved. V gave up 7 bases and J gave up 3 bases, with 12 bases separating them. Germline CDR1 reads LNHDA; CDR2 reads SQIVND (reference sequence). This CDR3 is built from 13 residues. The CDR3 sequence is CASKRSRDTEAFF. CDR3 in DNA: TGTGCCAGTAAGCGGAGTCGGGACACTGAAGCTTTCTTT.

This clone was observed a few times. The chain recombines TRBV19 with TRBJ1-6; TRBD1 might be the D (6 bases). The ends were cut back, 2 bases at V and 6 bases at J, with 11 bases in the middle. Per germline, CDR1 LNHDA and CDR2 SQIVND (reference sequence). The CDR3 has 15 amino acids. The CDR3 DNA sequence: TGTGCCAGTAGTATAACCGGACAGAGTAATTCACCCCTCCACTTT. As protein: CASSITGQSNSPLHF.

J is TRBJ1-2 and V is TRBV6-1, with D uncertain. With 5 bases removed from V and 1 base from J, the gap between germline ends came to 11 bases. This CDR3 has 14 residues. CDR1 MNHNS and CDR2 SASEGT come from the germline V gene. CDR3 bases: TGTGCCAGCAGTCCCGCCCACATTAACTATGGCTACACCTTC. Amino acid sequence: CASSPAHINYGYTF.

The chain uses TRBV7-3 and TRBJ2-1; perhaps TRBD2 as D (6 bases). The V and J ends lost 8 bases and 6 bases respectively, with 20 bases between them. This CDR3 comprises 15 residues. In germline, CDR1 is SGHTA, CDR2 FQGTGA. The CDR3 loop is CASSEGLVRLNEQFF. In nucleotides, the CDR3 is TGTGCCAGCTCGGAGGGGCTTGTTCGGCTCAATGAGCAGTTCTTC.

V and J are TRBV5-6 and TRBJ1-4; D is undetermined. Germline CDR1 and CDR2: SGHDT and YYEEEE. Between the trimmed V and J ends, which lost 4 bases and 7 bases, there was a span of 14 bases. The CDR3 runs to 14 residues. The CDR3 loop is CASSTPGYSEKLFF. Written as DNA, the CDR3 is TGTGCCAGCAGCACCCCAGGCTATTCTGAAAAACTGTTTTTT.